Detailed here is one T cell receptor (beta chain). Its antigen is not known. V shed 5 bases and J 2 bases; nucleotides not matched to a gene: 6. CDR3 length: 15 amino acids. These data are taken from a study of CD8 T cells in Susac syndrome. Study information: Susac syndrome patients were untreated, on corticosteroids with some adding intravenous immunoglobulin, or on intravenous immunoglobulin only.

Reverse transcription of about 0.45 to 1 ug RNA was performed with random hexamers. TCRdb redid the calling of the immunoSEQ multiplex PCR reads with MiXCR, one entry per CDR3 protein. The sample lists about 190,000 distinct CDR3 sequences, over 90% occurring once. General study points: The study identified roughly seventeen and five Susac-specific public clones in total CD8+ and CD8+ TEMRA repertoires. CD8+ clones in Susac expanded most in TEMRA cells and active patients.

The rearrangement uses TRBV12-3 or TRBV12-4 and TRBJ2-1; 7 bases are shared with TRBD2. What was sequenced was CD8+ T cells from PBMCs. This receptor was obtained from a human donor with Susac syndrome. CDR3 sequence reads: CASSPGSGAYNEQFF. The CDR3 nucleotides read TGTGCCAGCAGTCCAGGAAGCGGGGCCTACAATGAGCAGTTCTTC.